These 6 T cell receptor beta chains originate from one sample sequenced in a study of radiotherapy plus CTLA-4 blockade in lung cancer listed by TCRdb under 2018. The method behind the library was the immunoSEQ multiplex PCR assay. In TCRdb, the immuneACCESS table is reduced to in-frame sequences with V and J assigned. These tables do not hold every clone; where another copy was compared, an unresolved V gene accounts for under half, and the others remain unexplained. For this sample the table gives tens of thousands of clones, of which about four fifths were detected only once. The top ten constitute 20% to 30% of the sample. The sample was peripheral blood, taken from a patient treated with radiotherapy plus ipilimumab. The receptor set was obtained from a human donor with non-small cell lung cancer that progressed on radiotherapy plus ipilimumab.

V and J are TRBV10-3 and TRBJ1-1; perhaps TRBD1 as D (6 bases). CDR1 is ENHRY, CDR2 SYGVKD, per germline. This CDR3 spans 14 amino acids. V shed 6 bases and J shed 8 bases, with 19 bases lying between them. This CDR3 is CAISSRDTAQEAFF. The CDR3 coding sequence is TGTGCCATCAGCTCCCGGGACACAGCCCAGGAAGCTTTCTTT.

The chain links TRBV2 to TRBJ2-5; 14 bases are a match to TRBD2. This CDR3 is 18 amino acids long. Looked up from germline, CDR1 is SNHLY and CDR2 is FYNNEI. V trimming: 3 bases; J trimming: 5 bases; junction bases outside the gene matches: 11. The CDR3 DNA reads TGTGCCAGCAGTGACCCGGGACTAGCGGGAGCGGCCGCGGAGACCCAGTACTTC. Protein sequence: CASSDPGLAGAAAETQYF.

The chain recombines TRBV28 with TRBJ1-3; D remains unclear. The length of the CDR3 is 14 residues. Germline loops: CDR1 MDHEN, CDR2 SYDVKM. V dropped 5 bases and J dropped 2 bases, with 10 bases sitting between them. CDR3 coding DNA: TGTGCCAGCAGTCAGCAGTATACTGGAAACACCATATATTTT. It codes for CASSQQYTGNTIYF.

The CDR3 sequence is CASSQIARDWAKNIQYF. The CDR3 DNA reads as TGCGCCAGCAGCCAGATAGCCCGGGACTGGGCCAAAAACATTCAGTACTTC. The chain links TRBV4-1 to TRBJ2-4, with a tentative D call TRBD2 (6 bases). Trimming cost V 3 bases and J 1 base, with 16 bases left between them. The CDR3 extends over 17 amino acids. The germline V gene encodes CDR1 MGHRA and CDR2 YSYEKL.

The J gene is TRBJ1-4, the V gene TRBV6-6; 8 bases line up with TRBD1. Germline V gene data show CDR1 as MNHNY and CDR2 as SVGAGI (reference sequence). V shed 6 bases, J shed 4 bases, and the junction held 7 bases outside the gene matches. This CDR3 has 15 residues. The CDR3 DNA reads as TGTGCCAGCAGAAATGCAGGGGGCTTTAATGAAAAACTGTTTTTT. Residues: CASRNAGGFNEKLFF.

CDR3 nucleotides: TGTGCCAGCAGCCCGGAACTGACCCAGTACTTC. Translating gives CASSPELTQYF. The genes are TRBV7-9 and TRBJ2-5, with no clear D. The germline V gene encodes CDR1 SEHNR and CDR2 FQNEAQ (reference sequence). V was cut by 5 bases and J by 7 bases, with 8 bases left in between. This CDR3 comprises 11 residues. The whole variable domain, filled in from reference TRBV7-9 and TRBJ2-5, reads DTGVSQNPRHKITKRGQNVTFRCDPISEHNRLYWYRQTLGQGPEFLTYFQNEAQLEKSRLLSDRFSAERPKGSFSTLEIQRTEQGDSAMYLCASSPELTQYFGPGTRLLVL.